Presented here are 22 T cell receptor beta chains from one specimen sequenced in a study of high-grade serous ovarian cancer treatment subgroups. The repertoire was sequenced with immunoSEQ multiplex PCR; TCRdb's copy has only in-frame clones and lacks some. The table records fewer than 35,000 clones, around 84% of them present only once. Tumor tissue was taken before any definitive surgery or chemotherapy was given. Sequencing was performed on tumor tissue. The receptors stem from a human donor with high-grade serous ovarian cancer.

V and J are TRBV4-1 and TRBJ2-1; 7 positions agree with TRBD2. The CDR3 is made up of 17 amino acids. Germline lookup yields CDR1 MGHRA and CDR2 YSYEKL. Trimming at V came to 0 bases and at J to 8 bases, leaving 13 bases not matched to a gene. The CDR3 spells CASSQDGYAGESDEQFF. The DNA for the CDR3 is TGCGCCAGCAGCCAAGACGGGTACGCGGGAGAGTCCGATGAGCAGTTCTTC.

The chain links TRBV21-1 to TRBJ2-7; TRBD2, the table's D call, was not compared with the DNA. TRBV21-1 is noted as a pseudogene. This CDR3 comprises 14 residues. Here the CDR3 reads CASSSRGGSYEQYF. The CDR3, as DNA: TGTGCCAGCAGCTCCAGGGGAGGGAGTTACGAGCAGTACTTC.

This clone was seen only a few times. The chain couples TRBV19 to TRBJ2-1, with no clear D. This CDR3 contains 13 residues. Germline V gene data show CDR1 as LNHDA and CDR2 as SQIVND (reference sequence). V was cut by 6 bases and J by 0 bases, with 6 bases left in between. The CDR3 nucleotides read TGTGCCAGTAGGAAGGGCTCCTACAATGAGCAGTTCTTC. Its translation is CASRKGSYNEQFF.

This chain links TRBV19 with TRBJ1-3; no clear D. Germline V CDR1 and CDR2: LNHDA, SQIVND (reference sequence). V lost 1 base to trimming and J lost 0 bases, with 7 bases between them. CDR3 length: 15 amino acids. CDR3: CASSIGRFSGNTIYF. CDR3 DNA: TGTGCCAGTAGTATAGGACGGTTCTCTGGAAACACCATATATTTT. Using reference TRBV19 and TRBJ1-3 for the parts outside the CDR3, the full variable domain is DGGITQSPKYLFRKEGQNVTLSCEQNLNHDAMYWYRQDPGQGLRLIYYSQIVNDFQKGDIAEGYSVSREKKESFPLTVTSAQKNPTAFYLCASSIGRFSGNTIYFGEGSWLTVV.

The rearrangement joins TRBV14 to TRBJ1-5, with D unclear. Trimming left V 0 bases short and J 3 bases short, with 9 bases between. In germline, CDR1 is SGHDN, CDR2 FVKESK. The CDR3 contains 15 residues. The CDR3 nucleotides are TGTGCCAGCAGCCAAGATCCGAGGCTCAATCAGCCCCAGCATTTT. Protein sequence: CASSQDPRLNQPQHF.

V is TRBV11-2 and J is TRBJ2-7, with D unclear. Germline CDR1 and CDR2: SGHAT and FQNNGV. The CDR3 is 13 amino acids. V was trimmed by 3 bases and J by 7 bases, leaving 13 bases between them. CDR3 DNA sequence: TGTGCCAGCAGCTTTTCCGCGCTTGGGGAGCAGTACTTC. It encodes CASSFSALGEQYF.

DNA of the CDR3: TGCGCCAGCAGCCCCCGGACTAGCGGGAGGGAAGAGACCCAGTACTTC. Its protein product is CASSPRTSGREETQYF. The rearrangement joins TRBV5-1 to TRBJ2-5, with 15 nucleotides matching TRBD2. The trim removed 4 bases at V and 3 bases at J, leaving 4 bases unmatched. Germline CDR1 and CDR2: SGHRS and YFSETQ. The length of the CDR3 is 16 residues.

In this sample, this clone turned up once. The chain combines TRBV6-1 with TRBJ2-5; no definite D call. The CDR3 covers 18 residues. The V and J ends lost 0 bases and 2 bases respectively, with 19 bases between them. Germline-derived CDR1 and CDR2 are MNHNS and SASEGT. The CDR3 DNA is TGTGCCAGCAGTGAAGCGCTTCGAGGACCAAAGCGACAAGAGACCCAGTACTTC. Its translation: CASSEALRGPKRQETQYF.

The chain carries TRBV7-8 and TRBJ1-5, with a tentative D call TRBD1 (5 bases). V lost 3 bases and J 4 bases, leaving 10 bases between the germline ends. The CDR3 is 14 residues long. The germline V gene has CDR1 SGHVS and CDR2 FQNEAQ. CDR3 in DNA: TGTGCCAGCAGCTTTGTCCAGGGAAATCAGCCCCAGCATTTT. Its translation: CASSFVQGNQPQHF.

The V call is TRBV6-5, the J call TRBJ2-1; D unclear. The V gene's germline CDR1 is MNHEY and CDR2 SVGAGI. V lost 6 bases to trimming and J lost 5 bases, with 11 bases between them. The length of the CDR3 is 13 residues. The CDR3 is CASRRQRNNEQFF. CDR3 bases: TGTGCCAGCAGGCGACAAAGGAACAATGAGCAGTTCTTC.

The chain uses TRBV2 and TRBJ1-4; 9 bases map to TRBD1. V dropped 3 bases and J dropped 14; count of bases not matched to a gene: 13. Germline assignment: CDR1 SNHLY and CDR2 FYNNEI. The CDR3 totals 15 residues. The CDR3 spells CASSDKDRGVRWLFF. The CDR3 DNA sequence: TGTGCCAGCAGTGATAAGGACAGGGGCGTAAGGTGGCTGTTTTTT.

The J gene is TRBJ2-1, the V gene TRBV7-9, with D perhaps matching TRBD1 (6 bases). V gave up 3 bases and J gave up 6 bases, with 12 bases separating them. CDR3 length equals 14 residues. Germline CDR1 SEHNR, CDR2 FQNEAQ (reference sequence). The CDR3, as DNA: TGTGCCAGCAGCTTGGACAGACCTGGCAATGAGCAGTTCTTC. Protein: CASSLDRPGNEQFF.

This chain joins TRBV5-1 and TRBJ2-3, with 9 bases lining up with TRBD1. Germline V lookup: CDR1 SGHRS, CDR2 YFSETQ. This CDR3 is 14 amino acids long. With V trimmed by 2 bases and J by 6 bases, 4 bases remained unmatched. The DNA of the CDR3 is TGCGCCAGCAGCTTAGGGACAGGGCTCGATACGCAGTATTTT. Its protein is CASSLGTGLDTQYF.

CDR3 DNA: TGTGCCACTCTTCGGGACACGGGTTATTCACCCCTCCACTTT. Protein: CATLRDTGYSPLHF. V is TRBV28 and J is TRBJ1-6; TRBD1 is a possible D gene (6 bases). Germline CDR1 is MDHEN and CDR2 is SYDVKM. The CDR3 covers 14 residues. Trimming left V 10 bases short and J 8 bases short, with 18 bases between.

The rearrangement uses TRBV10-2 and TRBJ2-5; 12 bases match TRBD2. Germline loops: CDR1 WSHSY, CDR2 SAAADI. The CDR3 is 18 amino acids. The V segment lost 2 bases and the J segment 7 bases; nucleotides outside the gene matches: 14. Written as DNA, the CDR3 is TGCGCCAGCAGTGAGGCCCGCCCGGGACTAGCGGGCTCCGGGACCCAGTACTTC. It is translated as CASSEARPGLAGSGTQYF.

The J gene is TRBJ2-3, the V gene TRBV6-5; possible D gene TRBD2, 5 bases. The germline V and J ends were trimmed by 6 bases and 7 bases, with 20 bases remaining between them. Germline CDR1 is MNHEY and CDR2 is SVGAGI. The length of the CDR3 is 15 residues. The CDR3 DNA reads TGTGCCAGCAGCCAACGACCCGACTTCGGGAATACGCAGTATTTT. This codes for CASSQRPDFGNTQYF.

The chain uses TRBV5-6 and TRBJ2-3; no reliable D call. Germline values: CDR1 SGHDT, CDR2 YYEEEE. The CDR3 consists of 15 residues. V gave up 4 bases and J gave up 0 bases, with 12 bases separating them. The CDR3 coding sequence is TGTGCCAGCAGCGCCAGGAACCCTAGCACAGATACGCAGTATTTT. Amino acid sequence: CASSARNPSTDTQYF.

Only a few counts were recorded for this clone. V is TRBV2 and J is TRBJ1-3, with no clear D. V gave up 8 bases and J gave up 1 base, with 9 bases separating them. The CDR3 extends over 13 amino acids. Germline loops: CDR1 SNHLY, CDR2 FYNNEI. The chain's CDR3 is CASGKRSGNTIYF. CDR3 nucleotides: TGTGCCAGCGGCAAGAGGTCTGGAAACACCATATATTTT.

The chain employs TRBV27 and TRBJ2-7, with D perhaps matching TRBD1 (7 bases). CDR3 length: 16 amino acids. V was trimmed by 6 bases and J by 0 bases, leaving 18 bases between them. Germline-derived CDR1 and CDR2 are MNHEY and SMNVEV (reference sequence). In DNA form, the CDR3 reads TGTGCCAGCAGGAGACAGGGCGGGGTCCTCTCCTACGAGCAGTACTTC. This sequence encodes CASRRQGGVLSYEQYF.

V and J are TRBV6-5 and TRBJ2-5, with D possibly TRBD1 on 5 matching bases. Germline-derived CDR1 and CDR2 are MNHEY and SVGAGI. The CDR3 contains 12 residues. V dropped 5 bases and J dropped 5 bases, with 9 bases sitting between them. The CDR3 here is CASSNYRETQYF. Here the CDR3 DNA reads TGTGCCAGCAGTAACTACAGGGAGACCCAGTACTTC.

This clone was seen a handful of times. For the CDR3, the DNA is TGCGCCAGCAGCTGGACAGCGGGAGGGGTCTACGAGCAGTACTTC. Protein product: CASSWTAGGVYEQYF. The rearrangement uses TRBV5-1 and TRBJ2-7, with TRBD2 identical over 10 bases. CDR3 length: 15 residues. Germline-derived CDR1 and CDR2 are SGHRS and YFSETQ. The V segment lost 3 bases and the J segment 3 bases; nucleotides outside the gene matches: 6.

The genes are TRBV28 and TRBJ1-4; TRBD1 is a possible D gene (5 bases). V lost 8 bases and J lost 0, with 7 bases in between. The germline CDR1 and CDR2 sequences are MDHEN and SYDVKM. The length of the CDR3 is 13 residues. In DNA, the CDR3 is TGTGCCAGCCTGGGGGCAACTAATGAAAAACTGTTTTTT. This translates into CASLGATNEKLFF.